Listed below are T cell receptor beta chains from one sample, sequenced in a study of blood T cell repertoires in COVID-19. Assay: immunoSEQ multiplex PCR; the TCRdb copy retains only in-frame clones and omits some. The sample includes 90,000 to 110,000 clones, roughly 76% of them seen just once. Sequencing was done on a sample of peripheral blood. The source is a woman in her seventies with acute or convalescent COVID-19. Each CDR3 is given with its conserved first and last residue. A D gene is named only where the DNA matches it firmly. A clone size is listed for some rows: how often the clone was seen (once, few, many), or a class if it is expanded.

>TRBJ1-2|TRBD1|.|TRBV30
CAWSVWQGAGYGYTF
TGTGCCTGGAGTGTATGGCAGGGGGCAGGCTATGGCTACACCTTC
>TRBJ2-5|TRBD1|.|TRBV7-2
CASSLEWTGGAETQYF
TGTGCCAGCAGCTTAGAATGGACAGGGGGCGCAGAGACCCAGTACTTC
>TRBJ2-3|.|once|TRBV5-1
CASSFRDTQYF
TGCGCCAGCAGCTTCAGGGATACGCAGTATTTT
>TRBJ1-5|.|.|TRBV6-2/TRBV6-3
CASSFRLGRHNQPQHF
TGTGCCAGCAGTTTCCGCCTGGGCAGACACAATCAGCCCCAGCATTTT
>TRBJ2-5|.|.|TRBV28
CASSPGGAGQETQYF
TGTGCCAGCAGCCCCGGAGGGGCGGGCCAAGAGACCCAGTACTTC
>TRBJ1-1|TRBD1|.|TRBV2
CASMRGQGAFGAFF
TGTGCCAGCATGAGGGGTCAGGGGGCCTTCGGGGCTTTCTTT
>TRBJ1-2|TRBD1|few|TRBV19
CASSIRQGNYGYTF
TGTGCCAGTAGTATTCGACAGGGGAACTATGGCTACACCTTC
>TRBJ2-5|.|.|TRBV11-3
CASSLATGETQYF
TGTGCCAGCAGCTTGGCAACAGGGGAGACCCAGTACTTC
>TRBJ1-4|.|.|TRBV29-1
CSAGDSTNEKLFF
TGCAGCGCCGGTGACAGCACTAATGAAAAACTGTTTTTT
>TRBJ1-1|TRBD1|.|TRBV7-2
CASSYPGQGGEAFF
TGTGCCAGCAGCTACCCGGGACAGGGAGGTGAAGCTTTCTTT
>TRBJ2-1|.|.|TRBV6-5
CASSYSIKPYNEQFF
TGTGCCAGCAGTTACTCCATTAAGCCCTACAATGAGCAGTTCTTC
>TRBJ1-6|.|.|TRBV5-3
CARSQGTDNSPLHF
TGTGCCAGAAGCCAGGGGACGGATAATTCACCCCTCCACTTT
>TRBJ2-1|.|few|TRBV6-2/TRBV6-3
CASSRASRHNEQFF
TGTGCCAGCAGTCGGGCTAGCCGCCACAATGAGCAGTTCTTC
>TRBJ1-6|TRBD1|.|TRBV14
CASSQTETGGISPLHF
TGTGCCAGCAGCCAGACCGAGACAGGGGGTATTTCACCCCTCCACTTT
>TRBJ1-1|.|.|TRBV12-3/TRBV12-4
CASSLVFETEAFF
TGTGCCAGCAGTTTAGTGTTCGAGACAGAAGCTTTCTTT
>TRBJ1-2|.|.|TRBV9
CASSAPVNYGYTF
TGTGCCAGCAGCGCCCCGGTTAACTATGGCTACACCTTC
>TRBJ1-5|TRBD1|.|TRBV5-1
CASSLFLQGQGGNQPQHF
TGCGCCAGCAGCTTGTTCTTGCAAGGACAGGGGGGCAATCAGCCCCAGCATTTT
>TRBJ2-1|TRBD2|.|TRBV19
CASKGTSGGPGNEQFF
TGTGCCAGTAAGGGGACTAGCGGGGGACCCGGCAATGAGCAGTTCTTC
>TRBJ2-6|.|.|TRBV12-5
CASGLGGPGANVLTF
TGTGCTAGTGGTTTGGGGGGGCCCGGGGCCAACGTCCTGACTTTC
>TRBJ2-3|.|once|TRBV2
CASSDGSTDTQYF
TGTGCCAGCAGTGACGGTAGCACAGATACGCAGTATTTT
>TRBJ2-1|.|.|TRBV4-2
CASRGSTSSYNEQFF
TGTGCCAGCAGAGGGAGCACGAGCTCCTACAATGAGCAGTTCTTC
>TRBJ1-2|.|.|TRBV7-9
CASSEGGAYGYTF
TGTGCCAGCAGTGAGGGAGGGGCCTATGGCTACACCTTC
>TRBJ1-1|.|.|TRBV13
CASSDGTGWNTEAFF
TGTGCCAGCAGCGACGGTACAGGGTGGAACACTGAAGCTTTCTTT
>TRBJ1-3|.|.|TRBV30
CAWSVDSSSGNTIYF
TGTGCCTGGAGCGTAGACAGTTCCTCTGGAAACACCATATATTTT
>TRBJ2-2|TRBD2|.|TRBV27
CASSSSGGPGKVTGELFF
TGTGCCAGCAGTAGTAGCGGGGGGCCTGGTAAGGTCACCGGGGAGCTGTTTTTT
>TRBJ2-5|.|.|TRBV7-9
CASSLDWLGTQYF
TGTGCCAGCAGCCTCGACTGGCTCGGGACCCAGTACTTC
>TRBJ2-1|TRBD2|.|TRBV5-1
CASTPLMAGGPRNEQFF
TGCGCCAGCACCCCTTTAATGGCGGGAGGGCCTCGTAATGAGCAGTTCTTC
>TRBJ2-7|TRBD1|.|TRBV18
CASSKDRGDSYEQYF
TGTGCCAGCTCAAAGGACAGGGGGGACTCCTACGAGCAGTACTTC
>TRBJ2-1|.|.|TRBV19
CASSGGWELYNEQFF
TGTGCCAGTAGTGGGGGGTGGGAACTATACAATGAGCAGTTCTTC
>TRBJ1-2|TRBD1|.|TRBV28
CASSLKGAGGYTF
TGTGCCAGCAGTTTAAAGGGGGCAGGTGGCTACACCTTC
>TRBJ1-6|.|.|TRBV30
CAWSKSYSPLHF
TGTGCCTGGAGTAAGAGCTATTCACCCCTCCACTTT
>TRBJ2-3|.|.|TRBV6-6
CASRSVEGTDTQYF
TGTGCCAGCAGGTCGGTAGAGGGCACAGATACGCAGTATTTT
>TRBJ1-1|.|.|TRBV5-1
CASSFSDTEAFF
TGCGCCAGCAGCTTTTCGGACACTGAAGCTTTCTTT
>TRBJ1-5|.|few|TRBV4-1
CASSPQISRGRNQPQHF
TGCGCCAGCAGCCCCCAGATATCCCGGGGTAGGAATCAGCCCCAGCATTTT
>TRBJ2-7|TRBD2|.|TRBV11-3
CASSSGLATFSEQYF
TGTGCCAGCAGTTCGGGACTAGCGACTTTCTCCGAGCAGTACTTC
>TRBJ2-2|TRBD2|.|TRBV6-6
CASSLGLADNTGELFF
TGTGCCAGCAGTTTGGGACTAGCGGATAACACCGGGGAGCTGTTTTTT
>TRBJ2-2|TRBD2|.|TRBV18
CASSPSGGANTGELFF
TGTGCCAGCTCACCCAGCGGGGGCGCCAACACCGGGGAGCTGTTTTTT
>TRBJ1-2|TRBD1|once|TRBV19
CASKGRGRDYGYTF
TGTGCCAGTAAGGGCAGGGGGCGCGACTATGGCTACACCTTC
>TRBJ1-1|TRBD1|.|TRBV27
CASTRDRGLSEAFF
TGTGCCAGCACGCGGGACAGGGGGCTAAGTGAAGCTTTCTTT
>TRBJ1-1|TRBD1|.|TRBV2
CASGGQGNTEAFF
TGTGCCAGCGGTGGACAGGGAAACACTGAAGCTTTCTTT
>TRBJ1-5|TRBD1|.|TRBV6-5
CASSTDRAYQPQHF
TGTGCCAGCAGCACCGACAGGGCGTATCAGCCCCAGCATTTT
>TRBJ2-1|TRBD2|.|TRBV27
CATQREPYNEQFF
TGTGCCACCCAGCGGGAGCCCTACAATGAGCAGTTCTTC
>TRBJ1-4|.|few|TRBV2
CASSGGSLNEKLFF
TGTGCCAGCAGTGGGGGCAGCCTTAATGAAAAACTGTTTTTT
>TRBJ2-7|.|.|TRBV2
CASSGAQGLGTPREQYF
TGTGCCAGCAGTGGAGCACAGGGGTTGGGGACTCCTAGGGAGCAGTACTTC
>TRBJ1-5|.|.|TRBV10-3
CAISESQGGQPQHF
TGTGCCATCAGTGAGTCCCAGGGTGGCCAGCCCCAGCATTTT
>TRBJ2-1|TRBD1|.|TRBV19
CASRKDRGQVNEQFF
TGTGCCAGTAGGAAAGACAGGGGGCAAGTCAATGAGCAGTTCTTC
>TRBJ1-3|.|.|TRBV9
CASSGTFGSGNTIYF
TGTGCCAGCAGCGGGACATTTGGCTCTGGAAACACCATATATTTT
>TRBJ1-5|.|.|TRBV19
CASEAAGDQPQHF
TGTGCCAGCGAGGCGGCAGGGGATCAGCCCCAGCATTTT
>TRBJ2-2|.|.|TRBV24-1
CATSDRTGNTGELFF
TGTGCCACCAGTGATCGAACAGGGAACACCGGGGAGCTGTTTTTT
>TRBJ2-5|.|.|TRBV7-2
CASSPVQETQYF
TGTGCCAGCAGCCCTGTCCAAGAGACCCAGTACTTC
>TRBJ2-6|TRBD2|.|TRBV7-3
CASSSRLAGGGSGANVLTF
TGTGCCAGCAGCTCCCGACTAGCGGGAGGGGGTTCCGGGGCCAACGTCCTGACTTTC
>TRBJ1-5|TRBD1|once|TRBV30
CAWSVAGGQPQHF
TGTGCCTGGAGTGTAGCAGGGGGACAGCCCCAGCATTTT
>TRBJ2-7|.|.|TRBV4-2
CASSQDPHGRGYEQYF
TGTGCCAGCAGCCAAGATCCCCACGGCAGGGGCTACGAGCAGTACTTC
>TRBJ2-3|TRBD1|.|TRBV7-9
CASSLAGQGTDTQYF
TGTGCCAGCAGCTTGGCGGGACAGGGCACAGATACGCAGTATTTT